These 29 T cell receptor beta chains share one sample of origin, sequenced in a study of OX40 agonist ivuxolimab in advanced cancers. Sequencing used immunoSEQ multiplex PCR; TCRdb keeps in-frame clones, though not all of them. The data hold tens of thousands of clones, with approximately 81% observed a single time. The material was CD4+ or CD8+ T cells sorted from blood, obtained in a trial of the OX40 agonist ivuxolimab. These receptors originate from an adult with an advanced solid tumor such as melanoma, head and neck, liver or kidney cancer.

The chain uses TRBV5-1 and TRBJ2-7; D unclear. Germline V CDR1 and CDR2: SGHRS, YFSETQ. Trimming pared 0 bases from V and 2 bases from J, leaving 9 bases between. The CDR3 is made up of 14 amino acids. The CDR3 sequence is CASSLADNPYEQYF. For the CDR3, the DNA is TGCGCCAGCAGCTTGGCCGACAATCCCTACGAGCAGTACTTC.

This chain links TRBV5-6 with TRBJ1-3, with 10 bases lining up with TRBD1. Germline V gene data show CDR1 as SGHDT and CDR2 as YYEEEE. V trimming: 4 bases; J trimming: 0 bases; junction bases outside the gene matches: 7. The CDR3 sequence is 17 residues long. CDR3 residues: CASSGRQGAISGNTIYF. CDR3 nucleotides: TGTGCCAGCAGCGGAAGACAGGGGGCTATCTCTGGAAACACCATATATTTT. Using reference TRBV5-6 and TRBJ1-3 for the parts outside the CDR3, the full variable domain is DAGVTQSPTHLIKTRGQQVTLRCSPKSGHDTVSWYQQALGQGPQFIFQYYEEEERQRGNFPDRFSGHQFPNYSSELNVNALLLGDSALYLCASSGRQGAISGNTIYFGEGSWLTVV.

The chain employs TRBV6-5 and TRBJ1-1; D is perhaps TRBD1 (5 bases). Germline values: CDR1 MNHEY, CDR2 SVGAGI. The CDR3 is made up of 12 amino acids. Trimming removed 8 bases at V and 5 bases at J, with 12 bases between. The CDR3 nucleotides are TGTGCCAGCCAGGGTTGGCGGACTGAAGCTTTCTTT. This translates into CASQGWRTEAFF.

This chain joins TRBV19 and TRBJ1-1; D gene uncertain. CDR1 and CDR2 (germline): LNHDA, SQIVND (reference sequence). This CDR3 is built from 13 residues. V lost 6 bases and J 1 base, leaving 9 bases between the germline ends. The chain's CDR3 is CASSLQWNTEAFF. The CDR3 DNA reads TGTGCCAGTAGCCTACAATGGAACACTGAAGCTTTCTTT. The full variable domain, completed using reference TRBV19 and TRBJ1-1, is DGGITQSPKYLFRKEGQNVTLSCEQNLNHDAMYWYRQDPGQGLRLIYYSQIVNDFQKGDIAEGYSVSREKKESFPLTVTSAQKNPTAFYLCASSLQWNTEAFFGQGTRLTVV.

This clone has more than one count but fewer than ten. V gene TRBV2 combines with J gene TRBJ1-4; D gene uncertain. Trimming stripped 6 bases from V and 3 bases from J, with 11 bases between. The CDR3 spans 14 residues. The germline V gene has CDR1 SNHLY and CDR2 FYNNEI. CDR3 DNA sequence: TGTGCCAGCAGAGCGACGGAGGCTAATGAAAAACTGTTTTTT. This gives the protein CASRATEANEKLFF.

This clone was detected only once. The V call is TRBV9, the J call TRBJ2-6; D call uncertain. Germline-derived CDR1 and CDR2 are SGDLS and YYNGEE. Trimming left V 0 bases short and J 1 base short, with 2 bases between. The CDR3 is 14 residues long. The CDR3 loop reads CASSVGSGANVLTF. CDR3 DNA sequence: TGTGCCAGCAGCGTAGGGTCTGGGGCCAACGTCCTGACTTTC.

This rearrangement joins TRBV27 to TRBJ2-5; either TRBD1 or TRBD2 may fit D (5 bases each). The J call may be in error: the DNA end matches TRBJ2-7 better. The length of the CDR3 is 15 residues. The germline V gene encodes CDR1 MNHEY and CDR2 SMNVEV (reference sequence). The CDR3 DNA sequence: TGTGCCAGCAGTTTATTGGGGACCGCGGTGTACGAGCAGTACTTC. It encodes CASSLLGTAVYEQYF.

J is TRBJ2-5 and V is TRBV12-5, with TRBD2 matching over 13 bases. The CDR3 covers 17 residues. The J segment lost 3 bases and the V segment lost 4 bases, leaving 8 bases of the junction unmatched. Germline assignment: CDR1 LGHNT and CDR2 FRNRAP. The CDR3 bases are TGTGCTAGTGGTTGGAGTACCGGGACTAGCGGGAAAGAGACCCAGTACTTC. Amino acid sequence: CASGWSTGTSGKETQYF. The whole variable domain, remainder taken from reference TRBV12-5 and TRBJ2-5, is DARVTQTPRHKVTEMGQEVTMRCQPILGHNTVFWYRQTMMQGLELLAYFRNRAPLDDSGMPKDRFSAEMPDATLATLKIQPSEPRDSAVYFCASGWSTGTSGKETQYFGPGTRLLVL.

Only a few counts were recorded for this clone. The rearrangement joins TRBV13 to TRBJ2-3; 13 positions agree with TRBD2. Losses at the gene ends were 2 bases for V and 3 bases for J; bases not matched to a gene: 5. Germline-derived CDR1 and CDR2 are PRHDT and FYEKMQ (reference sequence). The CDR3 totals 17 residues. The CDR3 DNA is TGTGCCAGCAGCTTAAGGACTAGCGGGGGAATGACAGATACGCAGTATTTT. It is translated as CASSLRTSGGMTDTQYF.

This chain links TRBV5-1 with TRBJ2-3; maybe TRBD2 (6 bases). Trimming stripped 0 bases from V and 3 bases from J, with 11 bases between. CDR3 size: 15 residues. Per the germline V gene, CDR1 is SGHRS and CDR2 is YFSETQ. The CDR3 here is CASSLAAGITDTQYF. The CDR3 nucleotides are TGCGCCAGCAGCTTGGCTGCGGGGATTACAGATACGCAGTATTTT.

The chain links TRBV2 to TRBJ2-3; 8 nucleotides match TRBD2. Unmatched junction bases numbered 18, after V lost 8 bases and J lost 5 bases. The CDR3 totals 17 residues. Germline loops: CDR1 SNHLY, CDR2 FYNNEI. The CDR3 coding sequence is TGTGCCAGCTCCCGGGGGGCGGGAGGCGCCGATCGAGATACGCAGTATTTT. Encoded protein: CASSRGAGGADRDTQYF.

The chain joins TRBV27 to TRBJ2-5; D gene ambiguous. V was shortened by 2 bases and J by 7 bases, with 11 bases between the two germline ends. Germline loops: CDR1 MNHEY, CDR2 SMNVEV (reference sequence). The CDR3 has 13 residues. In DNA form, the CDR3 reads TGTGCCAGCAGTTTAGGACCGTGGGGGACCCAGTACTTC. Amino acid sequence: CASSLGPWGTQYF.

Concerning this clone itself: One junction end disagrees with the germline gene, perhaps due to a read error. The chain employs TRBV6-4 and TRBJ2-3, with 8 nucleotides matching TRBD2. Per the germline V gene, CDR1 is MRHNA and CDR2 is SNTAGT. This CDR3 has 14 residues. The DNA for the CDR3 is TGTGCCAGCTGTGAGCGGGGGAGCACAGATACGCAGTATTTT. This encodes CASCERGSTDTQYF.

The chain recombines TRBV10-3 with TRBJ2-3; TRBD2 matches at 7 bases. There are 14 residues in the CDR3. Per germline, CDR1 ENHRY and CDR2 SYGVKD. V was pared by 0 bases and J by 3 bases, with 0 bases of the junction left unmatched. The CDR3 DNA is TGTGCCATCAGTGAGTCAGCGGGGACAGATACGCAGTATTTT. Amino acids: CAISESAGTDTQYF.

This clone appeared a few times. The chain joins TRBV18 to TRBJ2-1; 8 positions match TRBD2. The CDR3 is 17 amino acids. The germline gives CDR1 KGHSH, CDR2 LQKENI. V lost 3 bases, J lost 3 bases, and 10 bases stayed unmatched. CDR3 coding DNA: TGTGCCAGCTCACCTTCATCGGGGCTAGCGGGCTACAATGAGCAGTTCTTC. Encoded protein: CASSPSSGLAGYNEQFF.

The rearrangement links TRBV11-3 to TRBJ2-1; the D gene is possibly TRBD2 (6 bases). There are 13 residues in the CDR3. Trimming stripped 5 bases from V and 8 bases from J, with 13 bases between. Germline V gene lookup returns CDR1 SGHNT and CDR2 YENEEA. The CDR3 region is CASSPTTGDEQFF. The DNA for the CDR3 is TGTGCCAGCAGCCCTACCACGGGGGATGAGCAGTTCTTC.

The chain carries TRBV2 and TRBJ2-7; weak D call: TRBD2 (5 bases). The CDR3 covers 13 residues. Germline V gives CDR1 SNHLY, CDR2 FYNNEI. The V gene lost 7 bases and the J gene lost 0 bases, with 10 bases spanning the gap. The CDR3 spells CASTTGDSYEQYF. The CDR3 DNA reads as TGTGCCAGCACCACCGGGGACTCCTACGAGCAGTACTTC.

This clone was seen only a few times. The chain recombines TRBV2 with TRBJ1-2; 7 positions agree with TRBD1. Trimming removed 2 bases from V and 4 bases from J; junction bases left unmatched: 4. Germline V CDR1 and CDR2: SNHLY, FYNNEI. There are 14 residues in the CDR3. In nucleotides, the CDR3 is TGTGCCAGCAGTGAATCCCGACAGGGCTATGGCTACACCTTC. Protein: CASSESRQGYGYTF.

This chain links TRBV7-9 with TRBJ2-3; D assignment may be TRBD1 or TRBD2 (5 bases each). The CDR3 length is 18 residues. Trimming removed 5 bases from V and 2 bases from J, with 23 bases in between. Germline values: CDR1 SEHNR, CDR2 FQNEAQ (reference sequence). The CDR3 nucleotides read TGTGCCAGCAGCCCCTCCGGGACCGGCCTTAGGGTCACAGATACGCAGTATTTT. This codes for CASSPSGTGLRVTDTQYF. The full variable domain, with the rest looked up from reference TRBV7-9 and TRBJ2-3, is DTGVSQNPRHKITKRGQNVTFRCDPISEHNRLYWYRQTLGQGPEFLTYFQNEAQLEKSRLLSDRFSAERPKGSFSTLEIQRTEQGDSAMYLCASSPSGTGLRVTDTQYFGPGTRLTVL.

For this clone: An end of the junction does not agree with germline; a read error may underlie this. The rearrangement uses TRBV6-5 and TRBJ1-1; possible D gene TRBD1, 6 bases. Germline loops: CDR1 MNHEY, CDR2 SVGAGI. The CDR3 contains 12 residues. In nucleotides, the CDR3 is TGTGCCAGCAGTCACACCGTCCTAGGGGGGACGTTT. Translating gives CASSHTVLGGTF.

CDR3 region: CASSTGQVPGQETQYF. As DNA, the CDR3 is TGTGCCAGCAGCACGGGACAGGTCCCGGGCCAAGAGACCCAGTACTTC. The chain carries TRBV7-9 and TRBJ2-5; 8 nucleotides line up with TRBD1. The junction had 9 bases not matched to a gene; V was cut back by 5 bases and J by 1 base. From germline, CDR1 is SEHNR and CDR2 FQNEAQ (reference sequence). CDR3 length equals 16 residues.

J is TRBJ2-5 and V is TRBV29-1; 13 bases line up with TRBD2. The ends lost 3 bases at V and 3 bases at J; junction bases unmatched: 1. Looked up from germline, CDR1 is SQVTM and CDR2 is ANQGSEA. CDR3 length: 14 amino acids. CDR3 bases: TGCAGCGTTGACGGGACTAGCGGGAAAGAGACCCAGTACTTC. Encoded protein: CSVDGTSGKETQYF.

V gene TRBV5-4 combines with J gene TRBJ2-3, with a possible D match to TRBD1 (5 bases). CDR3 length equals 13 residues. The germline V gene encodes CDR1 SGHNT and CDR2 YYREEE (reference sequence). V was cut by 0 bases and J by 6 bases, with 8 bases left in between. The CDR3 here is CASSLEQGDTQYF. DNA of the CDR3: TGTGCCAGCAGCTTGGAGCAGGGTGATACGCAGTATTTT.

The J gene is TRBJ2-1, the V gene TRBV6-6; the match to TRBD2 covers 7 bases. CDR3 length: 16 residues. Trimming removed 3 bases from V and 6 bases from J; junction bases left unmatched: 11. Germline loops: CDR1 MNHNY, CDR2 SVGAGI (reference sequence). The CDR3 loop is CASSYRPSGGGNEQFF. The CDR3 region has the DNA TGTGCCAGCAGTTATCGCCCTAGCGGAGGTGGCAATGAGCAGTTCTTC.

This rearrangement joins TRBV6-1 to TRBJ2-7; TRBD1 is a possible D gene (6 bases). V shed 1 base and J shed 2 bases, with 15 bases lying between them. In germline, CDR1 is MNHNS, CDR2 SASEGT. CDR3 length: 16 residues. The CDR3 DNA reads as TGTGCCAGCAGTGAAGGGGGTCAGGGGCCTCCCTACGAGCAGTACTTC. Translated: CASSEGGQGPPYEQYF.

The chain is built from TRBV11-2 and TRBJ1-2, with 10 bases fitting TRBD1. Per germline, CDR1 SGHAT and CDR2 FQNNGV. Trimming removed 5 bases from V and 5 bases from J; junction bases left unmatched: 11. The CDR3 has 16 residues. CDR3 in amino acids: CASSLFPGTGAYGYTF. For the CDR3, the DNA is TGTGCCAGCAGCCTATTTCCCGGGACAGGGGCTTATGGCTACACCTTC.

The V gene is TRBV7-9, the J gene TRBJ1-1; D not resolved. The CDR3 runs to 15 residues. CDR1 is SEHNR and CDR2 is FQNEAQ in the germline V gene (reference sequence). Trimming left V 2 bases short and J 1 base short, with 11 bases between. CDR3 residues: CASSLNPAWNTEAFF. DNA of the CDR3: TGTGCCAGCAGCTTAAATCCAGCCTGGAACACTGAAGCTTTCTTT.

This chain connects TRBV11-3 to TRBJ2-7, with a tentative D call TRBD2 (6 bases). V dropped 6 bases and J dropped 1 base, with 13 bases sitting between them. The CDR3 has 14 residues. Looked up from germline, CDR1 is SGHNT and CDR2 is YENEEA. For the CDR3, the DNA is TGTGCCAGCAGTAAAGGACGGGGGTCCTACGAGCAGTACTTC. This encodes CASSKGRGSYEQYF. Full variable domain (outside the CDR3, taken from reference TRBV11-3 and TRBJ2-7): EAGVVQSPRYKIIEKKQPVAFWCNPISGHNTLYWYLQNLGQGPELLIRYENEEAVDDSQLPKDRFSAERLKGVDSTLKIQPAELGDSAVYLCASSKGRGSYEQYFGPGTRLTVT.

This clone showed up just once. The gene calls are TRBV9 and TRBJ2-5; TRBD2 matches at 7 bases. Germline CDR1 reads SGDLS; CDR2 reads YYNGEE. The V and J ends lost 4 bases and 2 bases, in that order; junction bases with no gene match: 5. CDR3 length: 14 amino acids. In DNA form, the CDR3 reads TGTGCCAGCAGCCCCCGCGGGAGTCAAGAGACCCAGTACTTC. It translates to CASSPRGSQETQYF.